This T cell receptor (beta chain) is drawn from a study of blood T cell repertoires in COVID-19. Looked up from germline, CDR1 is KGHSH and CDR2 is LQKENI. V lost 0 bases, J lost 2 bases, and 10 bases lay in between. There are 15 residues in the CDR3. Sequencing used immunoSEQ multiplex PCR; TCRdb keeps in-frame clones, though not all of them. In the table there are about 140,000 clones, 85% to 90% of which are singletons. Sequencing input: peripheral blood. This clonotype was sampled from a woman aged 45 to 65 with active or convalescent COVID-19. The chain links TRBV18 to TRBJ1-2; D remains ambiguous. CDR3 residues: CASSPPFSQNYGYTF. CDR3 nucleotides: TGTGCCAGCTCACCACCGTTTAGCCAGAACTATGGCTACACCTTC.